This T cell receptor (beta chain) is from a study of shared clonotypes between healthy human individuals. Study observations and caveats: The four-donor shared clonotypes exceeded non-shared clonotypes in generation probability, with non-shared ones scoring lower.

Looked up from germline, CDR1 is MNHEY and CDR2 is SVGAGI. The CDR3 is 16 residues long. V was pared by 2 bases and J by 10 bases, with 18 bases between. At deep level, the assay was performed. Generated by immunoSEQ multiplex PCR, the TCRdb table keeps only in-frame clones and is missing some. The table records roughly 1.5 million clones, about 98% of them present only once. Turning to this clone: What it recognizes is unknown.

The chain joins TRBV6-5 to TRBJ1-6; the D is unclear. Source material: naive CD4+ T cells sorted from blood. The subset here: CD45RA+ positively selected. The source is a man aged 25 to 40 in good health. The CDR3 sequence: CASSYRHTKEGSPLHF. CDR3 sequence (DNA): TGTGCCAGCAGTTACCGACACACAAAGGAAGGATCACCCCTCCACTTT.